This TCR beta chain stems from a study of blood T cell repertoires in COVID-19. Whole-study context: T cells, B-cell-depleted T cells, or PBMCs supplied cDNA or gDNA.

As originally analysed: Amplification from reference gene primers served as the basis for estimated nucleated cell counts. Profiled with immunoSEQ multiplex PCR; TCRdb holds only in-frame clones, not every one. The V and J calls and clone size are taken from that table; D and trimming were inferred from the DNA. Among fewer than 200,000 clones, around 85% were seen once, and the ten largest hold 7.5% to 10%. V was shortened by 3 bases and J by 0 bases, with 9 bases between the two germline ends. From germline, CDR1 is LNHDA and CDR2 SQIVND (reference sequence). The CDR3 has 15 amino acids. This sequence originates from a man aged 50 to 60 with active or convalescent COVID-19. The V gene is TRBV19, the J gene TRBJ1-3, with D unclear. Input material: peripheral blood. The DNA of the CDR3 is TGTGCCAGTAGTATCAAGACTTACTCTGGAAACACCATATATTTT. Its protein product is CASSIKTYSGNTIYF.